This T cell receptor (beta chain) was sequenced in a study of blood T cell repertoires in COVID-19. The overall study: PBMCs, B-cell-depleted T cells, or T cells were the source of the cDNA or gDNA that made up the material.

The germline V gene encodes CDR1 SGHRS and CDR2 YFSETQ. Trimming took 1 base from V and 5 from J; bases not matched to a gene: 5. This CDR3 is 14 amino acids long. Libraries were prepared by immunoSEQ multiplex PCR; TCRdb keeps only in-frame clonotypes and omits some of them. The repertoire holds 150,000 to 200,000 clones, with roughly 87% as singletons. The chain carries TRBV5-1 and TRBJ2-5, with 7 bases identical to TRBD2. The receptor comes from a woman aged 70-85 years with COVID-19, enrolled during active disease. What was sequenced was peripheral blood. The CDR3 coding sequence is TGCGCCAGCAGCTTGCTAATCGGGAGGGAGACCCAGTACTTC. Translated: CASSLLIGRETQYF.